Shown below are 29 T cell receptor beta chains from a single sample sequenced in a study of T-cell reconstitution after alpha-beta-depleted transplantation in children. Unique molecular identifiers were incorporated when the TCRbeta library was constructed. MiXCR, applied by TCRdb to the PCR reads, yields one record per CDR3 protein. The sample records about 830,000 distinct CDR3 sequences, roughly 15% being singletons. This material consisted of PBMCs, mostly from graft donor cells, taken 360 days after TCRalphabeta/CD19-depleted stem cell transplant. These receptors all stem from a male patient younger than 18 who had a stem cell transplant for acute lymphoblastic leukemia, so the T cells may come from the graft donor.

This chain links TRBV10-3 with TRBJ2-7; no definite D call. CDR3 length: 15 residues. Germline assignment: CDR1 ENHRY and CDR2 SYGVKD. The V end was cut by 0 bases, the J end by 3 bases, with 12 bases between. The CDR3 protein is CAISESVDGNYEQYF. The CDR3, as DNA: TGTGCCATCAGTGAGTCGGTTGACGGAAACTACGAGCAGTACTTC.

At least ten counts were recorded for this clonotype. V is TRBV9 and J is TRBJ1-6; 9 nucleotides align to TRBD1. Trimming at V came to 4 bases and at J to 7 bases, leaving 3 bases not matched to a gene. Germline V lookup: CDR1 SGDLS, CDR2 YYNGEE. The CDR3 contains 14 residues. The CDR3 DNA sequence: TGTGCCAGCAGCCAGGACAGGGGCAATTCACCCCTCCACTTT. It translates to CASSQDRGNSPLHF.

There are a few counts of this clonotype. The chain employs TRBV3-1 and TRBJ2-1; 7 nucleotides align to TRBD2. The germline CDR1 and CDR2 sequences are LGHDT and YNNKEL (reference sequence). The V and J ends lost 0 bases and 6 bases, in that order; junction bases with no gene match: 11. The CDR3 loop spans 17 amino acids. CDR3 DNA: TGTGCCAGCAGCCAAGATCATGGCGGGAGAGCGGGCAATGAGCAGTTCTTC. Translation gives CASSQDHGGRAGNEQFF.

This clonotype was seen a few times. V gene TRBV14 combines with J gene TRBJ2-7; possible D gene TRBD2, 5 bases. Germline V lookup: CDR1 SGHDN, CDR2 FVKESK. Trimming took 0 bases from V and 2 from J, leaving 14 bases between them. The CDR3 is made up of 16 amino acids. The CDR3: CASSQEDSGVPYEQYF. The CDR3 DNA follows: TGTGCCAGCAGCCAAGAGGATTCCGGGGTCCCCTACGAGCAGTACTTC.

The chain joins TRBV30 to TRBJ2-1, with a possible D match to TRBD1 (6 bases). Trimming left V 3 bases short and J 14 bases short, with 14 bases between. The length of the CDR3 is 11 residues. Germline V lookup: CDR1 GTSNPN, CDR2 SVGIG (reference sequence). CDR3 nucleotide sequence: TGTGCCTGGAGCAGGGGAACCGTGGAGTTCTTC. Its translation: CAWSRGTVEFF.

V and J are TRBV2 and TRBJ2-5, with TRBD2 matching 11 bases. CDR3 length: 16 residues. J gave up 4 bases and V 5 bases, and 9 bases lay outside the gene matches. In germline, CDR1 is SNHLY, CDR2 FYNNEI. CDR3 sequence reads: CASSSLLAGELETQYF. In DNA form, the CDR3 reads TGTGCCAGCAGTTCCCTACTAGCGGGAGAACTAGAGACCCAGTACTTC.

This chain joins TRBV6-1 and TRBJ1-5; D is uncertain. Germline lookup yields CDR1 MNHNS and CDR2 SASEGT. This CDR3 contains 14 residues. V was trimmed by 1 base and J by 4 bases, leaving 8 bases between them. The CDR3 DNA reads TGTGCCAGCAGTGAAGATTACCCTAATCAGCCCCAGCATTTT. Residues: CASSEDYPNQPQHF.

There are many counts of this clonotype. This sequence joins TRBV7-8 and TRBJ2-3, with TRBD2 matching 8 bases. The V gene's germline CDR1 is SGHVS and CDR2 FQNEAQ. Losses at the gene ends were 8 bases for V and 3 bases for J; bases not matched to a gene: 16. There are 17 residues in the CDR3. DNA for the CDR3: TGTGCCAGCGGAGGGACGGGAGGGCAGTGGTTTACAGATACGCAGTATTTT. Its protein product is CASGGTGGQWFTDTQYF.

This rearrangement joins TRBV6-5 to TRBJ2-1; 9 nucleotides align to TRBD2. The CDR3 sequence is 16 residues long. J gave up 2 bases and V 6 bases, and 8 bases lay outside the gene matches. Germline V gives CDR1 MNHEY, CDR2 SVGAGI. CDR3 nucleotide sequence: TGTGCCAGCAGGGGGTTAGCGGGAGCCACCTACAATGAGCAGTTCTTC. Its protein is CASRGLAGATYNEQFF.

The V gene is TRBV20-1, the J gene TRBJ2-5, with TRBD1 matching over 7 bases. Germline trimming cut 5 bases from V and 4 bases from J; bases unmatched to any gene: 4. The CDR3 loop spans 12 amino acids. Germline CDR1 reads DFQATT; CDR2 reads SNEGSKA (reference sequence). For the CDR3, the DNA is TGCAGTGCTCCGAGGGGGCCAGAGACCCAGTACTTC. This translates into CSAPRGPETQYF.

This clonotype has more than one count but fewer than ten. The V and J genes are TRBV20-1 and TRBJ2-7, with 8 positions matching TRBD1. Germline CDR1 reads DFQATT; CDR2 reads SNEGSKA (reference sequence). Trimming removed 4 bases from V and 0 bases from J; junction bases left unmatched: 5. This CDR3 spans 14 amino acids. The chain's CDR3 is CSATDRGNSYEQYF. In nucleotides, the CDR3 is TGCAGTGCTACCGACAGGGGAAACTCCTACGAGCAGTACTTC.

This chain's CDR3 is CASTGLAGTDTQYF. Here the CDR3 DNA reads TGCGCCAGCACCGGACTAGCGGGCACAGATACGCAGTATTTT. V usage is TRBV5-1 and J usage is TRBJ2-3; TRBD2 aligns across 10 bases. CDR1 is SGHRS and CDR2 is YFSETQ in the germline V gene. The V gene end was trimmed by 6 bases and the J gene end by 1 base; junction bases not matched to a gene: 2. The CDR3 totals 14 residues.

This clonotype was counted between two and nine times. The chain links TRBV20-1 to TRBJ2-2; D ambiguous. The CDR3 runs to 14 residues. Trimming stripped 5 bases from V and 0 bases from J, with 10 bases between. The V gene's germline CDR1 is DFQATT and CDR2 SNEGSKA (reference sequence). The CDR3 sequence: CSAGEPSNTGELFF. The CDR3 DNA reads as TGCAGTGCTGGGGAACCCTCGAACACCGGGGAGCTGTTTTTT.

This clonotype was seen more than once but under ten times. This rearrangement joins TRBV11-2 to TRBJ2-5; no clear D gene. V lost 5 bases, J lost 5 bases, and 15 bases lay in between. Germline V CDR1 and CDR2: SGHAT, FQNNGV. The CDR3 is made up of 14 amino acids. The CDR3 coding sequence is TGTGCCAGCAGCAGACCCGGGTCTGGGGAGACCCAGTACTTC. Translation: CASSRPGSGETQYF.

This clonotype has ten or more counts. This chain joins TRBV7-8 and TRBJ2-7; 7 bases are a match to TRBD1. The J segment lost 4 bases and the V segment lost 3 bases, leaving 6 bases of the junction unmatched. This CDR3 has 14 residues. Germline V lookup: CDR1 SGHVS, CDR2 FQNEAQ. The CDR3 is CASSFRDSFYEQYF. Here the CDR3 DNA reads TGTGCCAGCAGCTTTCGGGACAGCTTTTACGAGCAGTACTTC.

In this sample, this clonotype turned up many times. The chain couples TRBV5-1 to TRBJ2-1; a weak D match, TRBD2 (5 bases). Per the germline V gene, CDR1 is SGHRS and CDR2 is YFSETQ. V dropped 6 bases and J dropped 8 bases, with 15 bases sitting between them. CDR3 size: 13 residues. The DNA for the CDR3 is TGCGCCAGCACCCGACTGCTGGGAGATGAGCAGTTCTTC. It specifies CASTRLLGDEQFF.

This clonotype was recorded many times. Here the CDR3 reads CSAPGEPGQGYFGTQYF. CDR3 DNA sequence: TGCAGTGCTCCGGGGGAACCGGGACAGGGGTATTTTGGGACCCAGTACTTC. V gene TRBV20-1 combines with J gene TRBJ2-5, with TRBD1 matching 10 bases. In germline, CDR1 is DFQATT, CDR2 SNEGSKA (reference sequence). The V gene end was trimmed by 5 bases and the J gene end by 7 bases; junction bases not matched to a gene: 19. The CDR3 loop spans 17 amino acids.

The chain couples TRBV12-3 or TRBV12-4 to TRBJ2-7; perhaps TRBD1 as D (6 bases). The CDR3 contains 16 residues. The V end was cut by 2 bases, the J end by 7 bases, with 21 bases between. The CDR3 DNA reads TGTGCCAGCAGTTTAAACACAGGGAGACCTGGGGAGGAGCAGTACTTC. Its translation is CASSLNTGRPGEEQYF.

This clonotype was seen only a few times. The chain combines TRBV28 with TRBJ2-1; 15 bases are shared with TRBD2. Trimming cost V 4 bases and J 2 bases; bases outside gene matches: 9. The CDR3 has 19 amino acids. Germline CDR1 is MDHEN and CDR2 is SYDVKM. CDR3 in DNA: TGTGCCAGCAGTTCCTCGGGACTAGCGGGAGGTGGGGCCTACAATGAGCAGTTCTTC. This encodes CASSSSGLAGGGAYNEQFF.

The chain links TRBV20-1 to TRBJ2-1; D perhaps matches TRBD2 (5 bases). Trimming removed 3 bases from V and 6 bases from J, with 9 bases in between. The CDR3 loop spans 12 amino acids. Germline CDR1 DFQATT, CDR2 SNEGSKA (reference sequence). The chain's CDR3 is CSAREDRNEQFF. The CDR3 bases are TGCAGTGCTAGGGAGGACCGCAATGAGCAGTTCTTC.

V is TRBV7-8 and J is TRBJ2-7; tentatively, D is TRBD1 (6 bases). The germline V gene encodes CDR1 SGHVS and CDR2 FQNEAQ. Trimming shortened V by 3 bases and J by 4 bases, and 13 bases separated the two germline ends. This CDR3 contains 14 residues. In DNA, the CDR3 is TGTGCCAGCAGCTTCCAGGGGTTGGGTTACGAGCAGTACTTC. It codes for CASSFQGLGYEQYF.

V and J are TRBV7-9 and TRBJ2-1, with D unclear. Trimming shortened V by 1 base and J by 8 bases, and 15 bases separated the two germline ends. Germline V CDR1 and CDR2: SEHNR, FQNEAQ (reference sequence). This CDR3 is built from 15 residues. The CDR3 bases are TGTGCCAGCAGCTTAGGGGAATCTCTTAGGGATGAGCAGTTCTTC. It yields the protein CASSLGESLRDEQFF.

This clonotype has a handful of counts. The chain has TRBV3-1 and TRBJ2-1; TRBD2 is a possible D gene (7 bases). The germline V gene encodes CDR1 LGHDT and CDR2 YNNKEL (reference sequence). This CDR3 has 14 residues. With 8 bases removed from V and 5 bases from J, the gap between germline ends came to 16 bases. Here the CDR3 reads CASRDTGGHNEQFF. The CDR3 region has the DNA TGTGCCAGCCGGGATACCGGGGGGCACAATGAGCAGTTCTTC.

This clonotype was observed many times. The chain recombines TRBV24-1 with TRBJ2-2; 7 nucleotides match TRBD2. CDR3 length: 16 amino acids. Germline V gene data show CDR1 as KGHDR and CDR2 as SFDVKD. The junction had 8 bases not matched to a gene; V was cut back by 2 bases and J by 6 bases. The CDR3 loop reads CATSDWGRSGAGELFF. The CDR3 DNA reads as TGTGCCACCAGTGATTGGGGGAGGAGCGGGGCCGGGGAGCTGTTTTTT.

The chain links TRBV2 to TRBJ1-4, with TRBD1 matching 10 bases. The CDR3 length is 14 residues. V lost 6 bases to trimming and J lost 4 bases; unmatched junction nucleotides: 2. CDR1 and CDR2 (germline): SNHLY, FYNNEI. CDR3 DNA sequence: TGTGCCAGCAGGCGGACAGGGGGTAATGAAAAACTGTTTTTT. Encoded protein: CASRRTGGNEKLFF.

The genes are TRBV5-6 and TRBJ2-5, with 11 bases that match TRBD2. There are 16 residues in the CDR3. With V trimmed by 3 bases and J by 1 base, 5 bases remained unmatched. Germline V CDR1 and CDR2: SGHDT, YYEEEE. CDR3 sequence: CASSSPGLAVQETQYF. The CDR3 region has the DNA TGTGCCAGCAGCTCGCCGGGACTAGCGGTCCAAGAGACCCAGTACTTC.

This chain joins TRBV5-1 and TRBJ2-1, with 11 bases aligning to TRBD1. The CDR3 is 18 residues long. Germline V gene data show CDR1 as SGHRS and CDR2 as YFSETQ. V lost 0 bases and J lost 8; bases outside the gene matches: 13. CDR3 residues: CASSLVGQGASGGYEQFF. The CDR3 DNA reads TGCGCCAGCAGCTTGGTCGGACAGGGGGCTTCGGGAGGCTATGAGCAGTTCTTC.

This clonotype was detected many times. For the CDR3, the DNA is TGCAGTGCTAGAGATGGATCCAGCACAGTAGCCAAAAACATTCAGTACTTC. Protein: CSARDGSSTVAKNIQYF. The rearrangement uses TRBV20-1 and TRBJ2-4; D gene unclear. Per the germline V gene, CDR1 is DFQATT and CDR2 is SNEGSKA (reference sequence). The length of the CDR3 is 17 residues. With 0 bases removed from V and 0 bases from J, the gap between germline ends came to 15 bases.

There are many counts of this clonotype. The chain recombines TRBV11-2 with TRBJ2-1; TRBD2 might be the D (5 bases). The ends were cut back, 4 bases at V and 0 bases at J, with 13 bases in the middle. The germline CDR1 and CDR2 sequences are SGHAT and FQNNGV. CDR3 size: 16 residues. CDR3 DNA: TGTGCCAGCAGCTCCCCCTCGGGGAGCTCCTACAATGAGCAGTTCTTC. The encoded protein is CASSSPSGSSYNEQFF.